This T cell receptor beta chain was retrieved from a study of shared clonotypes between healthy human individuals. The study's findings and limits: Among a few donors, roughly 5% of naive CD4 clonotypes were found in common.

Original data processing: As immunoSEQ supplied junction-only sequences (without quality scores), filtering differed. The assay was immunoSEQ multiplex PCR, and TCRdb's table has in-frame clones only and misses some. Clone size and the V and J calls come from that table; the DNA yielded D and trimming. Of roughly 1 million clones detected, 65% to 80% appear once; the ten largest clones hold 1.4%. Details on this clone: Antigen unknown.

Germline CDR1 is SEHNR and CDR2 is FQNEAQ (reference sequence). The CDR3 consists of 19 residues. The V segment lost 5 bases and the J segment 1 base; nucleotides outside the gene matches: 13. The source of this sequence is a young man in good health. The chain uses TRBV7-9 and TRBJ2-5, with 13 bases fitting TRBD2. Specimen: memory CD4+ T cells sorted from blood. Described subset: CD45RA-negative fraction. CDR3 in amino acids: CASSQSPGLAGRVQETQYF. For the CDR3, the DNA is TGTGCCAGCAGCCAGAGTCCGGGACTAGCGGGAAGGGTCCAAGAGACCCAGTACTTC.